Listed below are T cell receptor beta chains from one sample, sequenced in a study of T cell responses to AZD1222 COVID-19 vaccine. Profiling relied on immunoSEQ multiplex PCR, and the TCRdb table lists in-frame clones only, not all of them. The data contain more than 95,000 clones, 88% of them singletons. Sample: peripheral blood, taken on day 0 of AZD1222 vaccination. These receptors were collected from an adult in good health. Each CDR3 is given with its conserved first and last residue.

>TRBV5-6|TRBJ1-2
CASSLIQGSGYTF
>TRBV28|TRBJ2-3
CASSLSVGVRTQYF
>TRBV6-5|TRBJ2-7
CASSYSRPEVVYEQYF
>TRBV19|TRBJ1-5
CASSYDSSNQPQHF
>TRBV4-1|TRBJ1-5
CASSPSPDSYQPQHF
>TRBV5-6|TRBJ1-2
CASSLGGTGIPGYTF
>TRBV5-1|TRBJ1-2
CASSLHQAANYGYTF
>TRBV2|TRBJ1-3
CASWRDSGNTIYF
>TRBV14|TRBJ1-1
CASSGGTEAFF
>TRBV15|TRBJ2-7
CATSIFWTSGATFPYEQYF
>TRBV6-5|TRBJ2-3
CASSYESTFTDTQYF
>TRBV15|TRBJ1-5
CATSRDPPTGLGSNQPQHF
>TRBV4-2|TRBJ1-2
CASSRWGGQGGDGYTF
>TRBV6-6|TRBJ2-5
CASSYKRGGIGETQYF
>TRBV27|TRBJ2-7
CASSSLAGVFYEQYF
>TRBV2|TRBJ2-7
CASSRSGTSRGEQYF
>TRBV2|TRBJ1-4
CASGGTWGEKLFF
>TRBV10-2|TRBJ2-7
CASSPSGRAGEQYF
>TRBV11-3|TRBJ1-1
CASSPGGPRNTEAFF
>TRBV30|TRBJ1-2
CAWSPSSNYGYTF
>TRBV18|TRBJ1-1
CASSPPRAAYSEAFF
>TRBV5-5|TRBJ1-1
CASSPYQGVVTEAFF
>TRBV20-1|TRBJ2-2
CSASRAGLLFF
>TRBV7-9|TRBJ1-2
CASSLESLRVANYGYTF
>TRBV11-2|TRBJ1-2
CASSPSGQYSAYGYTF
>TRBV7-9|TRBJ2-5
CASTMAGSGPQETQYF
>TRBV7-9|TRBJ1-4
CASSLGDRGPDEKLFF
>TRBV6-5|TRBJ2-5
CASSYSAGSETQYF
>TRBV5-5|TRBJ1-2
CASSSAGTAGRLDYGYTF
>TRBV19|TRBJ1-1
CASSIGGGQAEAFF
>TRBV7-9|TRBJ1-4
CASRHRTDVNEKLFF
>TRBV15|TRBJ2-7
CATSRGVVSSYEQYF
>TRBV6-5|TRBJ2-7
CATSIGQEQYF
>TRBV2|TRBJ1-5
CASKGVGQGQPQHF
>TRBV6-5|TRBJ1-1
CASPYEGGCTEAFF
>TRBV11-2|TRBJ2-7
CASSFQANEQYF
>TRBV20-1|TRBJ1-4
CSARVGEKLFF
>TRBV27|TRBJ1-3
CAGRDRRTIYF
>TRBV7-8|TRBJ2-5
CASSPGTSGSQETQYF
>TRBV3-1/TRBV3-2|TRBJ2-2
CASSQRDGGQGMPGELFF